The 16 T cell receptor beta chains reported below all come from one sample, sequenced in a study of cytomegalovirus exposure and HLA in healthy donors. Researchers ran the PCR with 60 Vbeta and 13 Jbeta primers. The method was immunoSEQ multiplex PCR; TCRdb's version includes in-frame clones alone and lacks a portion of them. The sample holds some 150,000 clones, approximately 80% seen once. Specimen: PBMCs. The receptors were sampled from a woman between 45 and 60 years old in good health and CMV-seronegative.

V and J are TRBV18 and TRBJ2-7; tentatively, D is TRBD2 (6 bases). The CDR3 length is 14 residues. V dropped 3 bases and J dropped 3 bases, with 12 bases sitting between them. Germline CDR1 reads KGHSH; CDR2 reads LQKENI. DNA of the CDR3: TGTGCCAGCTCACCCGGGAGAAGATTCTACGAGCAGTACTTC. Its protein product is CASSPGRRFYEQYF.

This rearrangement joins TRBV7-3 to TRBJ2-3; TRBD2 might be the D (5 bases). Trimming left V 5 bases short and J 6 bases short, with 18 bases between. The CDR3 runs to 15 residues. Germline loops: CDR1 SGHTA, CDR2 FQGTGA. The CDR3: CASSPSGPGVDTQYF. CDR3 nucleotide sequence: TGTGCCAGCAGCCCATCCGGCCCCGGGGTGGATACGCAGTATTTT.

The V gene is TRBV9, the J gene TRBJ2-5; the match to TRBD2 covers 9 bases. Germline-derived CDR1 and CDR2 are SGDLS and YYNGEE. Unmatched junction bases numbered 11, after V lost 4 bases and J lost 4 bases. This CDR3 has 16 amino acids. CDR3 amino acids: CASSIRTSEGRETQYF. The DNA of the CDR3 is TGTGCCAGCAGCATCCGGACTAGCGAGGGGAGAGAGACCCAGTACTTC.

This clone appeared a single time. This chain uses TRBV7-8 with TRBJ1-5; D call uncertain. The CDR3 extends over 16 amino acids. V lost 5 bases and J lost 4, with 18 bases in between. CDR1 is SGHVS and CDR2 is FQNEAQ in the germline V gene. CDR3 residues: CASSQRGGSGNQPQHF. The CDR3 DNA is TGTGCCAGCAGCCAACGGGGAGGGTCCGGAAATCAGCCCCAGCATTTT.

CDR3 sequence reads: CASSATLEGPQETQYF. CDR3 DNA sequence: TGTGCCAGCAGTGCTACCCTGGAGGGGCCCCAAGAGACCCAGTACTTC. V and J are TRBV28 and TRBJ2-5, with D possibly TRBD2 on 6 matching bases. The germline gives CDR1 MDHEN, CDR2 SYDVKM. Trimming pared 5 bases from V and 1 base from J, leaving 17 bases between. The CDR3 has 16 residues.

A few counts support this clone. CDR3 in amino acids: CASWSDRGHGDYGYTF. DNA of the CDR3: TGTGCCAGCTGGTCGGACAGGGGGCATGGTGACTATGGCTACACCTTC. V and J are TRBV7-9 and TRBJ1-2, with 11 bases fitting TRBD1. This CDR3 is built from 16 residues. With 8 bases clipped from V and 3 bases from J, the junction kept 11 bases outside the gene matches. The V gene's germline CDR1 is SEHNR and CDR2 FQNEAQ (reference sequence).

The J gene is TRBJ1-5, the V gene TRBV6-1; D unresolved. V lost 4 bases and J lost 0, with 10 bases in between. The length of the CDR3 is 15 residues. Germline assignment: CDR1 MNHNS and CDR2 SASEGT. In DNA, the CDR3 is TGTGCCAGCAGTGGCCCAGGTCGTAGCAATCAGCCCCAGCATTTT. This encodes CASSGPGRSNQPQHF.

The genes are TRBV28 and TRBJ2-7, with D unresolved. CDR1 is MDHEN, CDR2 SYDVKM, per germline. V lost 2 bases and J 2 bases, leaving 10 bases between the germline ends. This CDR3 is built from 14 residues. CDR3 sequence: CASSLDLTTYEQYF. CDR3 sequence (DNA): TGTGCCAGCAGTTTAGACTTAACTACCTACGAGCAGTACTTC.

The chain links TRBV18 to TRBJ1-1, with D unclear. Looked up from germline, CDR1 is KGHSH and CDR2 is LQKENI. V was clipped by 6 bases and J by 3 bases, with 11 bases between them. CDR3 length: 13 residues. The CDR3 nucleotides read TGTGCCAGCTCGGACTCCCGGGACACTGAAGCTTTCTTT. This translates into CASSDSRDTEAFF.

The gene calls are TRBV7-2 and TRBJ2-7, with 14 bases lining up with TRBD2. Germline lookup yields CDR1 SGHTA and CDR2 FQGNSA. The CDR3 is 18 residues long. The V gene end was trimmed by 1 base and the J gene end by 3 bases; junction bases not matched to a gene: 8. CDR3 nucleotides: TGTGCCAGCAGCTTAGGTGGGACTAGCGGGAGATTGGGCTACGAGCAGTACTTC. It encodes CASSLGGTSGRLGYEQYF.

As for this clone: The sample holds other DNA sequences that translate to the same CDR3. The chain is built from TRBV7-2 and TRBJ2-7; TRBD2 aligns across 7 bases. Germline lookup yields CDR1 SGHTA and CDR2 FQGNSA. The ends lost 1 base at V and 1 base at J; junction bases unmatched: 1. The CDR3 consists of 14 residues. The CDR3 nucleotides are TGTGCCAGCAGCTTAGGGGGGGGGTCCTACGAGCAGTACTTC. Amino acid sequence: CASSLGGGSYEQYF.

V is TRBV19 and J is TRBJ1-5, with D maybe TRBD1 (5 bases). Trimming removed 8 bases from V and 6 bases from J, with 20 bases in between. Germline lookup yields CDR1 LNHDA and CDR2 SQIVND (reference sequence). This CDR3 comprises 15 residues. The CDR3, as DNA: TGTGCCAGTGGAAGTCTGGGGGGTTGGGGTCAGCCCCAGCATTTT. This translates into CASGSLGGWGQPQHF. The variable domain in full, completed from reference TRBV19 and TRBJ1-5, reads DGGITQSPKYLFRKEGQNVTLSCEQNLNHDAMYWYRQDPGQGLRLIYYSQIVNDFQKGDIAEGYSVSREKKESFPLTVTSAQKNPTAFYLCASGSLGGWGQPQHFGDGTRLSIL.

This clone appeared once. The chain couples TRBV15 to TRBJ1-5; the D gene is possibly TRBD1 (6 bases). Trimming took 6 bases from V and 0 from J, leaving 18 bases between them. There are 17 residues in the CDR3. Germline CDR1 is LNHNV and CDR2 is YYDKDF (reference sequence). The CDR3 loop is CATRTQGSPYSNQPQHF. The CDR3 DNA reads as TGTGCCACCAGGACACAGGGAAGTCCCTATAGCAATCAGCCCCAGCATTTT.

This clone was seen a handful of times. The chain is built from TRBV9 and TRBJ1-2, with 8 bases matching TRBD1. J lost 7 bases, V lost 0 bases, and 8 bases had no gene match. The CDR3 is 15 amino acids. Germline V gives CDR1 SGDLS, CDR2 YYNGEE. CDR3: CASSVAPGQVSGYTF. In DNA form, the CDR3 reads TGTGCCAGCAGCGTAGCCCCGGGACAGGTCAGTGGCTACACCTTC.

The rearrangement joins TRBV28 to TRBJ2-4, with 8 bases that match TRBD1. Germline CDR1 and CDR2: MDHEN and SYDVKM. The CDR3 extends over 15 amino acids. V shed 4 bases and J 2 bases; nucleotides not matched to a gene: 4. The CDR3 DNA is TGTGCCAGCAGTTCAACAGGGGGGACCAAAAACATTCAGTACTTC. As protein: CASSSTGGTKNIQYF.

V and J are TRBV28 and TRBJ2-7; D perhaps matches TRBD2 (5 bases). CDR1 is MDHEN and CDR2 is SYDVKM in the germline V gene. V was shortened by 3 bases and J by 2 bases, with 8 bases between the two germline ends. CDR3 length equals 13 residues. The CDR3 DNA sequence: TGTGCCAGCAGTTTTGCGGAGGCCTACGAGCAGTACTTC. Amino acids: CASSFAEAYEQYF.